The 16 T cell receptor beta chains below come from one sample, sequenced in a study of T cells expressing NK-cell markers (dated by TCRdb to 2018 to 2021). To prepare the library, 5' RACE was applied. The instrument given in TCRdb is Illumina HiSeq 2000. TCRdb reprocessed the reads; each CDR3 protein sequence makes one entry, and DNA is unavailable. This sample's table carries roughly 350,000 distinct CDR3 sequences. The ten biggest clones cover over 4% of the sample. The sequenced material came from blood T cells: a sorted CD56 or NKG2C T cell subset, CD4+ or CD8+ T cells, or bulk PBMC T cells (not recorded which). Receptor source: a man aged 18 to 70 in good health.

This chain connects TRBV3-1 to TRBJ2-7; the TCRdb D gene call, TRBD2, has no DNA to confirm it. The CDR3 sequence is 13 residues long. Germline-derived CDR1 and CDR2 are LGHDT and YNNKEL (reference sequence). The CDR3 reads CASSYARVREQYF.

The V and J genes are TRBV2 and TRBJ2-5; the D call of TRBD1 rests on TCRdb alone, since no DNA is present to check it. Germline V lookup: CDR1 SNHLY, CDR2 FYNNEI. The CDR3 has 14 residues. CDR3 amino acids: CASGRDRGPETQYF.

The gene calls are TRBV5-6 and TRBJ2-5; TCRdb reports TRBD2, a call that lacks DNA to check it against. This CDR3 has 12 residues. Per the germline V gene, CDR1 is SGHDT and CDR2 is YYEEEE. This chain's CDR3 is CASSLGGVTQYF. Drawing the rest from reference TRBV5-6 and TRBJ2-5, the complete variable domain is DAGVTQSPTHLIKTRGQQVTLRCSPKSGHDTVSWYQQALGQGPQFIFQYYEEEERQRGNFPDRFSGHQFPNYSSELNVNALLLGDSALYLCASSLGGVTQYFGPGTRLLVL.

The V call is TRBV5-1, the J call TRBJ2-4. Germline assignment: CDR1 SGHRS and CDR2 YFSETQ. The CDR3 runs 14 residues. CDR3 sequence: CASSLGEAANIQYF.

This chain joins TRBV6-5 and TRBJ1-3. From germline, CDR1 is MNHEY and CDR2 SVGAGI. CDR3 length equals 11 residues. The CDR3 loop is CASTYGNTIYF.

This chain links TRBV6-1 with TRBJ1-2. The CDR3 has 15 residues. Germline V gene lookup returns CDR1 MNHNS and CDR2 SASEGT. The CDR3 here is CASSKARQGHYGYTF.

This sequence joins TRBV7-3 and TRBJ2-4. The germline gives CDR1 SGHTA, CDR2 FQGTGA. The length of the CDR3 is 14 residues. The CDR3 sequence: CASSQRVSKNIQYF.

The rearrangement uses TRBV7-9 and TRBJ1-6; TCRdb outputs TRBD1, but without DNA this stays unchecked. CDR3 length equals 15 residues. From germline, CDR1 is SEHNR and CDR2 FQNEAQ (reference sequence). The CDR3 sequence: CASSPQGSQNSPLHF. Full variable domain (rest looked up from reference TRBV7-9 and TRBJ1-6): DTGVSQNPRHKITKRGQNVTFRCDPISEHNRLYWYRQTLGQGPEFLTYFQNEAQLEKSRLLSDRFSAERPKGSFSTLEIQRTEQGDSAMYLCASSPQGSQNSPLHFGNGTRLTVT.

V and J are TRBV3-1 and TRBJ2-2; TCRdb names TRBD1, which stays unverified in the absence of DNA. The V gene's germline CDR1 is LGHDT and CDR2 YNNKEL (reference sequence). This CDR3 has 16 residues. The CDR3 protein is CASSQPGTGNTGELFF.

V gene TRBV6-1 combines with J gene TRBJ1-4; as DNA is missing, the TRBD1 call by TCRdb cannot be tested. This CDR3 comprises 16 residues. Germline CDR1 is MNHNS and CDR2 is SASEGT. CDR3 amino acids: CASSVNSGKTNEKLFF.

The chain links TRBV3-1 to TRBJ2-1; lacking DNA, the TRBD2 call made by TCRdb goes unchecked. The CDR3 loop spans 16 amino acids. Germline-derived CDR1 and CDR2 are LGHDT and YNNKEL (reference sequence). CDR3 amino acids: CASSHGTSGGNNEQFF.

The V call is TRBV7-2, the J call TRBJ2-3; without DNA, the TCRdb call of TRBD1 cannot be checked. This CDR3 region has 16 residues. The V gene's germline CDR1 is SGHTA and CDR2 FQGNSA. The CDR3 sequence: CASSSRFRGGTDTQYF.

V gene TRBV3-1 combines with J gene TRBJ1-1; there is no DNA to check the TCRdb D call of TRBD1. The CDR3 totals 14 residues. Germline V gives CDR1 LGHDT, CDR2 YNNKEL (reference sequence). The CDR3 is CASSRHRTNTEAFF.

The chain recombines TRBV12-5 with TRBJ1-5; TCRdb's D gene call, TRBD1, goes unchecked for lack of DNA. The CDR3 contains 17 residues. CDR1 LGHNT and CDR2 FRNRAP come from the germline V gene. Here the CDR3 reads CASGLVFGQGSGQPQHF.

The V call is TRBV27, the J call TRBJ2-7; without DNA, the TCRdb call of TRBD2 cannot be checked. The CDR3 is 16 residues long. CDR1 and CDR2 (germline): MNHEY, SMNVEV (reference sequence). CDR3: CASSLRIAGKYFEQYF.

The V call is TRBV4-2, the J call TRBJ1-3. In germline, CDR1 is LGHNA, CDR2 YNFKEQ. This CDR3 contains 15 residues. This chain's CDR3 is CASSQEGSSGNTIYF.